The present T cell receptor beta chain was sequenced within a study of radiotherapy plus CTLA-4 blockade in lung cancer. Study-level background: Objective responses emerged in roughly a sixth of patients, and over 30% attained disease control. Findings and limits, study-wide: An expansion of tumor-derived TCR clones occurred in blood after radiotherapy plus ipilimumab.

Clones were read by immunoSEQ multiplex PCR, and TCRdb kept only the in-frame ones, dropping some. Of roughly 48,000 clones listed, approximately 79% are singletons. Details on this clone: Its target is unknown.

Sequenced here: peripheral blood, sampled from a patient treated with radiotherapy plus ipilimumab. This sequence was found in a human donor with non-small cell lung cancer who had stable disease on radiotherapy plus ipilimumab.

Written as DNA, the CDR3 is TGTGCCAGCAGCTTGGACAGTTACTATAATTCACCCCTCCACTTT. This codes for CASSLDSYYNSPLHF. This chain links TRBV5-5 with TRBJ1-6; no firm D call. Trimming took off 0 bases at V and 3 bases at J, with 7 bases between the two ends. The CDR3 is made up of 15 amino acids. CDR1 is SGHKS and CDR2 is YYEKEE in the germline V gene (reference sequence).